This TCR beta chain was observed in a study of shared clonotypes between healthy human individuals. The assay was carried out at the deep level. Some clones are missing from TCRdb's copy, which holds only in-frame ones; the method was immunoSEQ multiplex PCR. The sample shows about 2,200,000 clones, 90% to 95% of them seen only once. Positive CCR7 selection of CD45RO-negative cells yielded the naive CD8 cells, and terminally differentiated effector memory CD45RA+ cells were excluded. CDR3 length equals 18 residues. Losses at the gene ends were 3 bases for V and 7 bases for J; bases not matched to a gene: 14. Germline assignment: CDR1 LNHDA and CDR2 SQIVND (reference sequence). As for this clone: Its antigen remains unknown.

Study-level results: Sampling covered nothing but blood. Tissue TCR repertoires likely differ from those found in blood.

This clonotype was sampled from a man between 18 and 29 years old in good health. Some clones in this sample may be carry-over from other donors' samples. The sample consisted of naive CD8+ T cells from PBMCs. This sequence joins TRBV19 and TRBJ2-4; 11 bases align to TRBD2. CDR3 sequence: CASSIPPRELAGDNIQYF. CDR3 DNA: TGTGCCAGTAGTATCCCTCCCCGCGAACTAGCGGGAGATAACATTCAGTACTTC.